The clone carrying this T cell receptor (beta chain) appeared a few times. The antigen is not known. This record belongs to a study of identical twins. General study results and limits: For cord blood, abundant beta clonotypes had fewer insertions, unlike memory repertoires, which showed none.

The V gene lost 2 bases and the J gene lost 2 bases, with 12 bases spanning the gap. Germline V gene sequence: CDR1 DFQATT, CDR2 SNEGSKA (reference sequence). The CDR3 length is 14 residues. Carrying unique molecular identifiers, the cDNA also gained a universal primer site through template switching. MiXCR, applied by TCRdb to the 5' RACE reads, yields one record per CDR3 protein. The sample comprises 690,000 or so distinct CDR3 sequences, roughly 8% of which are singletons, and more than 0.75% rests with the top ten. Separately, the same data were catalogued under a study of yellow fever vaccine responses in identical twins.

The sequence came from a woman aged 18-29 years in good health. What was sequenced was PBMCs. The chain has TRBV20-1 and TRBJ2-5; D is uncertain. CDR3 sequence reads: CSARRWNPQETQYF. CDR3 sequence (DNA): TGCAGTGCTAGAAGGTGGAACCCACAAGAGACCCAGTACTTC.